Following are 13 T cell receptor beta chains from one sample sequenced in a study of metastatic and nonmetastatic thyroid tumors. No treatment had been given to any patient before thyroid surgery. From the PCR reads, TCRdb re-called clones with MiXCR. The sample holds more than 25,000 clones; around 7% are singletons and the top ten take 35% to 50%. Material for sequencing was blood. Receptors originate from a female donor with papillary thyroid cancer or a benign thyroid nodule (not recorded which). Some clones in this sample may be carry-over from other donors' samples.

This clone was counted ten times or more. The CDR3 is CASSTSGTPNTEAFF. Here the CDR3 DNA reads TGTGCCAGCAGCACCTCCGGGACACCGAACACTGAAGCTTTCTTT. The chain couples TRBV7-9 to TRBJ1-1, with D possibly being TRBD1 (6 bases). V lost 5 bases to trimming and J lost 1 base, with 14 bases between them. This CDR3 has 15 residues. Germline V gene lookup returns CDR1 SEHNR and CDR2 FQNEAQ (reference sequence).

The table lists this clone with many counts. The chain combines TRBV12-3 or TRBV12-4 with TRBJ2-2; D might be TRBD1 (5 bases). This CDR3 region has 15 residues. V was clipped by 6 bases and J by 4 bases, with 15 bases between them. Written as DNA, the CDR3 is TGTGCCAGCAGGGAAGCAGGGAAAGGCACCGGGGAGCTGTTTTTT. Translated, it gives CASREAGKGTGELFF.

Many counts were recorded for this clone. J is TRBJ2-1 and V is TRBV20-1; 10 bases fit TRBD2. Germline-derived CDR1 and CDR2 are DFQATT and SNEGSKA (reference sequence). The CDR3 has 17 residues. J lost 0 bases, V lost 1 base, and 6 bases had no gene match. The CDR3 loop reads CSARAPKRGGSYNEQFF. The CDR3 nucleotides read TGCAGTGCTAGAGCCCCTAAGCGGGGGGGCTCCTACAATGAGCAGTTCTTC.

This clone was detected a few times. The V and J genes are TRBV5-1 and TRBJ2-1; 11 nucleotides match TRBD2. The V segment lost 4 bases and the J segment 6 bases; nucleotides outside the gene matches: 6. The CDR3 is 15 residues long. The germline V gene has CDR1 SGHRS and CDR2 YFSETQ. This chain's CDR3 is CASSAGTSGTNEQFF. The CDR3 nucleotides are TGCGCCAGCAGCGCCGGGACTAGCGGAACCAATGAGCAGTTCTTC. Full variable domain (missing parts from reference TRBV5-1 and TRBJ2-1): KAGVTQTPRYLIKTRGQQVTLSCSPISGHRSVSWYQQTPGQGLQFLFEYFSETQRNKGNFPGRFSGRQFSNSRSEMNVSTLELGDSALYLCASSAGTSGTNEQFFGPGTRLTVL.

Worth noting for this clone: The junction departs from the called germline gene at one end, perhaps through a read error. The chain is built from TRBV10-3 and TRBJ2-3, with 7 bases identical to TRBD2. Germline V gives CDR1 ENHRY, CDR2 SYGVKD. The length of the CDR3 is 15 residues. DNA of the CDR3: TGTGCCATCAGTGGGGAGGGACCGCACACATATACTCAGTATTTT. Protein sequence: CAISGEGPHTYTQYF.

The CDR3 loop reads CASSPRPGSHNEKFF. The DNA for the CDR3 is TGTGCCAGCTCACCACGGCCAGGGTCCCACAATGAAAAGTTCTTC. The chain uses TRBV18 and TRBJ2-1; D is possibly TRBD1 (5 bases). V lost 1 base and J lost 14, with 21 bases in between. Per germline, CDR1 KGHSH and CDR2 LQKENI. CDR3 length: 15 amino acids. Looking up the rest from reference TRBV18 and TRBJ2-1 gives the full variable domain: NAGVMQNPRHLVRRRGQEARLRCSPMKGHSHVYWYRQLPEEGLKFMVYLQKENIIDESGMPKERFSAEFPKEGPSILRIQQVVRGDSAAYFCASSPRPGSHNEKFFGPGTRLTVL.

The chain carries TRBV28 and TRBJ2-3, with D uncertain. This CDR3 region has 12 residues. Trimming pared 6 bases from V and 3 bases from J, leaving 7 bases between. Germline CDR1 is MDHEN and CDR2 is SYDVKM. CDR3 loop: CASSAFTDTQYF. The CDR3 region has the DNA TGTGCCAGCAGCGCCTTTACAGATACGCAGTATTTT.

This clone was observed at least ten times. The rearrangement uses TRBV27 and TRBJ2-7; D may be TRBD1 or TRBD2 (6 bases each). Trimming pared 6 bases from V and 2 bases from J, leaving 17 bases between. CDR1 MNHEY and CDR2 SMNVEV come from the germline V gene (reference sequence). The CDR3 consists of 15 residues. CDR3 coding DNA: TGTGCCAGCAGGAAGATGGGGGGCATGGCCTACGAGCAGTACTTC. Protein sequence: CASRKMGGMAYEQYF.

This clone rates as medium-sized. The rearrangement joins TRBV28 to TRBJ2-7; possible D gene TRBD2, 6 bases. The CDR3 has 17 residues. Trimming removed 3 bases from V and 6 bases from J, with 24 bases in between. In germline, CDR1 is MDHEN, CDR2 SYDVKM. CDR3: CASSFPSGGVGPFEQYF. CDR3 in DNA: TGTGCCAGCAGTTTTCCCTCTGGCGGGGTGGGACCCTTCGAGCAGTACTTC.

This clone occurred many times. This chain joins TRBV11-2 and TRBJ1-5; a weak D match, TRBD1 (5 bases). The CDR3 is 15 amino acids. V was trimmed by 3 bases and J by 3 bases, leaving 12 bases between them. The germline V gene has CDR1 SGHAT and CDR2 FQNNGV. The CDR3 spells CASSLHTGANQPQHF. The DNA of the CDR3 is TGTGCCAGCAGCTTGCATACAGGCGCCAATCAGCCCCAGCATTTT.

As regards this clone: Being one base from a much bigger clone, this may be a read error. This sequence joins TRBV7-8 and TRBJ1-4, with a tentative D call TRBD1 (6 bases). Trimming pared 1 base from V and 7 bases from J, leaving 25 bases between. This CDR3 spans 19 amino acids. Germline V gene data show CDR1 as SGHVS and CDR2 as FQNEAQ. Here the CDR3 DNA reads TGTGCCAGCAGCTTAGTTCTGGGACATGGGGTATTACAAGGTGAAAAACTGTTTTTT. Amino acids: CASSLVLGHGVLQGEKLFF. Full variable domain (missing parts from reference TRBV7-8 and TRBJ1-4): GAGVSQSPRYKVAKRGQDVALRCDPISGHVSLFWYQQALGQGPEFLTYFQNEAQLDKSGLPSDRFFAERPEGSVSTLKIQRTQQEDSAVYLCASSLVLGHGVLQGEKLFFGSGTQLSVL.

This clone was counted at least ten times. V gene TRBV6-1 combines with J gene TRBJ1-3, with D possibly TRBD1 on 6 matching bases. There are 14 residues in the CDR3. Looked up from germline, CDR1 is MNHNS and CDR2 is SASEGT. With 6 bases removed from V and 4 bases from J, the gap between germline ends came to 13 bases. CDR3 coding DNA: TGTGCCAGCAGAACGGGGACATCCGGAAACACCATATATTTT. Encoded protein: CASRTGTSGNTIYF.

This clone was recorded at least ten times. The genes are TRBV4-2 and TRBJ2-5; 12 bases match TRBD1. J lost 5 bases, V lost 0 bases, and 4 bases had no gene match. CDR1 and CDR2 (germline): LGHNA, YNFKEQ. This CDR3 contains 16 residues. Written as DNA, the CDR3 is TGTGCCAGCAGCCAAGAGGGACAGGGGGCTCCGGAGACCCAGTACTTC. Amino acid sequence: CASSQEGQGAPETQYF.